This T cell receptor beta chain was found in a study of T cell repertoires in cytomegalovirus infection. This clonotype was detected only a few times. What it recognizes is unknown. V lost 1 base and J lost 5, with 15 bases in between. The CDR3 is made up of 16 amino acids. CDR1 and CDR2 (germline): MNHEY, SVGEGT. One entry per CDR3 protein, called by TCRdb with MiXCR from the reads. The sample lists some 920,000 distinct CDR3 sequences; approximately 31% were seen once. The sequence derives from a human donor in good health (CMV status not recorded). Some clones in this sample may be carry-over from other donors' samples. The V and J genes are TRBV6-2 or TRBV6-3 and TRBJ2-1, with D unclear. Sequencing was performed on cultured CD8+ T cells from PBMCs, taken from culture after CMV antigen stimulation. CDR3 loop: CASSYWKRSPNNEQFF. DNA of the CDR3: TGTGCCAGCAGTTACTGGAAGAGGTCCCCGAACAATGAGCAGTTCTTC.